What follows are 8 T cell receptor beta chains derived from one specimen sequenced in a study of vaccination and CD4 T cells after COVID-19. The Oncomine TCR Beta short-read assay sequenced DNA from cultured CD4+ T cells. TCRdb fed the PCR reads into MiXCR, producing one record per CDR3 protein. The table has fewer than 15,000 distinct CDR3 sequences, over 45% seen once. Regarding treatment: approximately 10-day PBMC culture with coronavirus spike peptide pools or control peptides (ViraFEST assay). Which antigens these TCRs recognize remains unknown. The sequenced material came from CD4+ T cells from blood, cultured in vitro. These receptors were taken from a human donor who had recovered from COVID-19.

V usage is TRBV7-9 and J usage is TRBJ2-2; 9 positions agree with TRBD2. With 5 bases clipped from V and 4 bases from J, the junction kept 8 bases outside the gene matches. CDR1 is SEHNR, CDR2 FQNEAQ, per germline (reference sequence). The CDR3 covers 16 residues. CDR3 nucleotide sequence: TGTGCCAGCAGCCCCTCGGGAGCGGGGGGCACCGGGGAGCTGTTTTTT. This codes for CASSPSGAGGTGELFF.

This rearrangement joins TRBV7-8 to TRBJ1-1, with 9 nucleotides matching TRBD1. Germline V lookup: CDR1 SGHVS, CDR2 FQNEAQ. V was clipped by 5 bases and J by 1 base; unmatched bases: 5. This CDR3 has 15 amino acids. This chain's CDR3 is CASSQQTGGNTEAFF. Here the CDR3 DNA reads TGTGCCAGCAGCCAGCAGACAGGGGGGAACACTGAAGCTTTCTTT.

The genes are TRBV30 and TRBJ2-6; no clear D. V lost 1 base and J 13 bases, leaving 14 bases between the germline ends. The CDR3 is made up of 13 amino acids. Per germline, CDR1 GTSNPN and CDR2 SVGIG (reference sequence). The CDR3 nucleotides read TGTGCCTGGAGTGCCACCCCGATGGGGGTCCTGACTTTC. Amino acids: CAWSATPMGVLTF. Full variable domain (missing parts from reference TRBV30 and TRBJ2-6): SQTIHQWPATLVQPVGSPLSLECTVEGTSNPNLYWYRQAAGRGLQLLFYSVGIGQISSEVPQNLSASRPQDRQFILSSKKLLLSDSGFYLCAWSATPMGVLTFGAGSRLTVL.

This clonotype was observed a handful of times. V is TRBV5-1 and J is TRBJ2-3; 10 nucleotides agree with TRBD1. The CDR3 is 15 residues long. Germline CDR1 SGHRS, CDR2 YFSETQ. With V trimmed by 4 bases and J by 5 bases, 7 bases remained unmatched. CDR3 sequence (DNA): TGCGCCAGCAGCGCTGACAGGGGGCGAGGAGATACGCAGTATTTT. Its translation is CASSADRGRGDTQYF.

The chain employs TRBV5-1 and TRBJ1-1; D is ambiguous. Looked up from germline, CDR1 is SGHRS and CDR2 is YFSETQ. This CDR3 contains 13 residues. V was pared by 2 bases and J by 4 bases, with 9 bases between. The CDR3 region is CASSFQSLTEAFF. The CDR3 DNA sequence: TGCGCCAGCAGCTTCCAATCTCTCACTGAAGCTTTCTTT.

CDR3 DNA sequence: TGTGCCAGCAGTACCGGGACTAGATCTTCGCAGTACTTC. Translation: CASSTGTRSSQYF. The gene calls are TRBV14 and TRBJ2-7; 8 bases map to TRBD2. Germline lookup yields CDR1 SGHDN and CDR2 FVKESK. V was clipped by 6 bases and J by 9 bases; unmatched bases: 10. CDR3 size: 13 residues. The entire variable domain, with the rest obtained from reference TRBV14 and TRBJ2-7, is as follows: EAGVTQFPSHSVIEKGQTVTLRCDPISGHDNLYWYRRVMGKEIKFLLHFVKESKQDESGMPNNRFLAERTGGTYSTLKVQPAELEDSGVYFCASSTGTRSSQYFGPGTRLTVT.

V usage is TRBV7-9 and J usage is TRBJ1-1; D unresolved. This CDR3 comprises 13 residues. The V end was cut by 5 bases, the J end by 1 base, with 8 bases between. Germline values: CDR1 SEHNR, CDR2 FQNEAQ (reference sequence). The CDR3 is CASSPYGNTEAFF. The CDR3 nucleotides are TGTGCCAGCAGCCCCTATGGGAACACTGAAGCTTTCTTT.

The chain is built from TRBV7-8 and TRBJ1-5; the D is unclear. This CDR3 spans 17 amino acids. V lost 0 bases, J lost 4 bases, and 16 bases lay in between. Germline lookup yields CDR1 SGHVS and CDR2 FQNEAQ. The CDR3 bases are TGTGCCAGCAGCTTAGCGGCAGGTACCACCCCTAATCAGCCCCAGCATTTT. Protein: CASSLAAGTTPNQPQHF.